This passage covers 29 T cell receptor beta chains from one sample sequenced in a study of cytomegalovirus exposure and HLA in healthy donors. Profiled with immunoSEQ multiplex PCR; TCRdb holds only in-frame clones, not every one. The sample lists more than 100,000 clones, 88% occurring once. Specimen: PBMCs. These receptors all stem from a man aged 25 to 45 in good health and CMV-seronegative.

This clone was recorded a few times. V usage is TRBV18 and J usage is TRBJ2-1, with D tentatively TRBD1 (6 bases). The CDR3 has 18 amino acids. From germline, CDR1 is KGHSH and CDR2 LQKENI. V was clipped by 2 bases and J by 0 bases, with 17 bases between them. DNA of the CDR3: TGTGCCAGCTCACCAAGACCGCAAGGGGGTTTCTCCTACAATGAGCAGTTCTTC. Amino acid sequence: CASSPRPQGGFSYNEQFF.

This chain uses TRBV27 with TRBJ2-1; a weak D match, TRBD2 (5 bases). Germline assignment: CDR1 MNHEY and CDR2 SMNVEV (reference sequence). V was clipped by 4 bases and J by 5 bases, with 9 bases between them. This CDR3 spans 13 amino acids. Here the CDR3 DNA reads TGTGCCAGCAGTTGGAGGTTCCACAATGAGCAGTTCTTC. Protein product: CASSWRFHNEQFF.

The chain is built from TRBV4-3 and TRBJ2-2; unclear D gene. The CDR3 consists of 16 residues. Germline loops: CDR1 LGHNA, CDR2 YSLEER. With 0 bases removed from V and 1 base from J, the gap between germline ends came to 9 bases. The CDR3 here is CASSQDTDLNTGELFF. CDR3 DNA sequence: TGCGCCAGCAGCCAAGATACTGACTTGAACACCGGGGAGCTGTTTTTT.

The chain links TRBV27 to TRBJ2-1; D might be TRBD2 (6 bases). Germline loops: CDR1 MNHEY, CDR2 SMNVEV (reference sequence). The CDR3 covers 15 residues. V lost 3 bases and J 7 bases, leaving 16 bases between the germline ends. CDR3 region: CASSFSREIPNEQFF. The DNA for the CDR3 is TGTGCCAGCAGTTTTTCCCGGGAGATCCCGAATGAGCAGTTCTTC.

J is TRBJ2-2 and V is TRBV29-1; no definite D call. Germline V CDR1 and CDR2: SQVTM, ANQGSEA. This CDR3 region has 10 residues. Trimming pared 7 bases from V and 5 bases from J, leaving 5 bases between. The DNA of the CDR3 is TGCAGCGCACTTACCGGGGAGCTGTTTTTT. As protein: CSALTGELFF.

The rearrangement uses TRBV15 and TRBJ1-5, with D maybe TRBD1 (5 bases). The CDR3 is 17 amino acids. V lost 0 bases and J 1 base, leaving 13 bases between the germline ends. CDR1 is LNHNV and CDR2 is YYDKDF in the germline V gene (reference sequence). CDR3 residues: CATSREKAGVSNQPQHF. CDR3 DNA: TGTGCCACCAGCAGAGAAAAAGCGGGGGTGAGCAATCAGCCCCAGCATTTT. Using reference TRBV15 and TRBJ1-5 for the parts outside the CDR3, the full variable domain is DAMVIQNPRYQVTQFGKPVTLSCSQTLNHNVMYWYQQKSSQAPKLLFHYYDKDFNNEADTPDNFQSRRPNTSFCFLDIRSPGLGDTAMYLCATSREKAGVSNQPQHFGDGTRLSIL.

This clone appeared once. The chain employs TRBV5-6 and TRBJ2-2, with D hard to call. Trimming pared 1 base from V and 5 bases from J, leaving 3 bases between. Per germline, CDR1 SGHDT and CDR2 YYEEEE. The CDR3 has 12 amino acids. CDR3 region: CASSLQTGELFF. The CDR3 DNA reads as TGTGCCAGCAGCTTGCAAACCGGGGAGCTGTTTTTT. The variable domain in full, with the rest retrieved from reference TRBV5-6 and TRBJ2-2, is DAGVTQSPTHLIKTRGQQVTLRCSPKSGHDTVSWYQQALGQGPQFIFQYYEEEERQRGNFPDRFSGHQFPNYSSELNVNALLLGDSALYLCASSLQTGELFFGEGSRLTVL.

The chain links TRBV15 to TRBJ1-3; D is uncertain. CDR1 is LNHNV, CDR2 YYDKDF, per germline (reference sequence). V lost 0 bases and J lost 0, with 21 bases in between. The CDR3 totals 20 residues. Here the CDR3 reads CATSRDRGPTATHSGNTIYF. In nucleotides, the CDR3 is TGTGCCACCAGCAGAGATCGCGGCCCCACGGCCACGCACTCTGGAAACACCATATATTTT.

The chain is built from TRBV6-6 and TRBJ1-2, with no clear D. CDR1 and CDR2 from the germline V gene are MNHNY and SVGAGI (reference sequence). V was clipped by 4 bases and J by 2 bases, with 8 bases between them. The CDR3 consists of 13 residues. As DNA, the CDR3 is TGTGCCAGCAGTTTTGCAGTAAACTATGGCTACACCTTC. It is translated as CASSFAVNYGYTF.

This chain connects TRBV11-3 to TRBJ2-5; possibly TRBD2 for D (6 bases). The V end was cut by 5 bases, the J end by 2 bases, with 21 bases between. Germline V CDR1 and CDR2: SGHNT, YENEEA. The CDR3 consists of 17 residues. CDR3 region: CASSLGSSGVGQETQYF. DNA for the CDR3: TGTGCCAGCAGCCTCGGGAGTAGCGGAGTGGGACAAGAGACCCAGTACTTC.

This chain joins TRBV5-1 and TRBJ2-1, with 9 bases aligning to TRBD2. The CDR3 sequence is 18 residues long. Losses at the gene ends were 4 bases for V and 6 bases for J; bases not matched to a gene: 17. CDR1 SGHRS and CDR2 YFSETQ come from the germline V gene. CDR3 DNA sequence: TGCGCCAGCAGCCCGAGCGGTGTAGCGGGAGTCAGAACCAATGAGCAGTTCTTC. Protein: CASSPSGVAGVRTNEQFF.

The rearrangement links TRBV28 to TRBJ2-7, with 8 bases that match TRBD1. CDR1 is MDHEN and CDR2 is SYDVKM in the germline V gene. CDR3 length: 15 residues. V shed 4 bases, J shed 4 bases, and the junction held 9 bases outside the gene matches. The CDR3 loop is CASSSDRGYSYEQYF. The CDR3 DNA follows: TGTGCCAGCAGTTCCGACAGGGGTTACTCGTACGAGCAGTACTTC.

CDR3 in DNA: TGCGCCAGCAGCCGTTCGGACAGGGAATATGGCTACACCTTC. Its protein is CASSRSDREYGYTF. The chain recombines TRBV5-1 with TRBJ1-2; TRBD1 matches 8 bases. The CDR3 spans 14 residues. Per germline, CDR1 SGHRS and CDR2 YFSETQ. The junction had 7 bases not matched to a gene; V was cut back by 4 bases and J by 5 bases.

The V gene is TRBV5-4, the J gene TRBJ2-2, with a possible D match to TRBD2 (6 bases). V dropped 0 bases and J dropped 3 bases, with 15 bases sitting between them. The CDR3 spans 17 residues. Germline V gene data show CDR1 as SGHNT and CDR2 as YYREEE (reference sequence). The CDR3: CASSLGVGGIDTGELFF. CDR3 DNA: TGTGCCAGCAGCTTGGGTGTTGGCGGGATTGACACCGGGGAGCTGTTTTTT.

This chain uses TRBV6-4 with TRBJ2-1; TRBD2 is a possible D gene (7 bases). Trimming took 4 bases from V and 9 from J, leaving 19 bases between them. The CDR3 is made up of 15 amino acids. Looked up from germline, CDR1 is MRHNA and CDR2 is SNTAGT. The CDR3 is CASSVSAGAGGEQFF. As DNA, the CDR3 is TGTGCCAGCAGTGTATCGGCGGGGGCAGGTGGTGAGCAGTTCTTC.

The chain has TRBV6-6 and TRBJ2-1, with D perhaps TRBD1 (5 bases). This CDR3 spans 14 amino acids. The V end lost 2 bases, the J end lost 10 bases, and 15 bases lay between the germline ends. Germline loops: CDR1 MNHNY, CDR2 SVGAGI (reference sequence). CDR3 nucleotide sequence: TGTGCCAGCAGTTACAAATTACAGGCATACGAGCAGTTCTTC. Protein product: CASSYKLQAYEQFF.

The J gene is TRBJ2-1, the V gene TRBV7-9; D might be TRBD2 (6 bases). This CDR3 has 18 residues. Trimming took off 8 bases at V and 5 bases at J, with 28 bases between the two ends. The germline gives CDR1 SEHNR, CDR2 FQNEAQ (reference sequence). Here the CDR3 DNA reads TGTGCCAGCTCCAACCAGGCGGGACTCATTGTTGGTGACAATGAGCAGTTCTTC. Protein product: CASSNQAGLIVGDNEQFF.

V and J are TRBV30 and TRBJ1-2; D possibly corresponds to TRBD1 (6 bases). This CDR3 has 12 residues. Germline CDR1 GTSNPN, CDR2 SVGIG (reference sequence). This CDR3 reads CGGGRGPNGYTF. The CDR3 DNA reads as TGTGGGGGGGGGCGGGGACCTAATGGCTACACCTTC.

The chain carries TRBV7-6 and TRBJ2-2; the D is unclear. With 7 bases removed from V and 4 bases from J, the gap between germline ends came to 13 bases. Germline V gene sequence: CDR1 SGHVS, CDR2 FNYEAQ. The CDR3 is made up of 14 amino acids. CDR3 bases: TGTGCCAGCACCCGACGCCGAGGCACCGGGGAGCTGTTTTTT. Translating it yields CASTRRRGTGELFF.

This chain connects TRBV5-5 to TRBJ2-2; TRBD1 is a possible D gene (6 bases). CDR3 length: 13 amino acids. CDR1 and CDR2 from the germline V gene are SGHKS and YYEKEE (reference sequence). The V gene lost 8 bases and the J gene lost 4 bases, with 12 bases spanning the gap. The CDR3 bases are TGTGCCAGTTTTCTAGGGGGCACCGGGGAGCTGTTTTTT. As protein: CASFLGGTGELFF.

This chain connects TRBV10-1 to TRBJ2-1, with D perhaps matching TRBD2 (6 bases). The CDR3 spans 16 residues. Germline assignment: CDR1 WNHNN and CDR2 SYGVQD (reference sequence). The V end lost 2 bases, the J end lost 1 base, and 12 bases lay between the germline ends. The CDR3 coding sequence is TGCGCCAGCAGTGAGCTACTAGCAGGGTCCTACAATGAGCAGTTCTTC. Translated, it gives CASSELLAGSYNEQFF.

The J gene is TRBJ2-7, the V gene TRBV10-2; tentatively, D is TRBD1 (6 bases). CDR1 and CDR2 from the germline V gene are WSHSY and SAAADI. Trimming stripped 6 bases from V and 8 bases from J, with 11 bases between. The CDR3 consists of 11 residues. The DNA of the CDR3 is TGCGCCAGCAGAACAGGGAGCAAGCAGTACTTC. Residues: CASRTGSKQYF.

The chain has TRBV30 and TRBJ2-2; TRBD2 agrees at 7 bases. There are 14 residues in the CDR3. V lost 0 bases, J lost 6 bases, and 4 bases stayed unmatched. CDR1 and CDR2 (germline): GTSNPN, SVGIG (reference sequence). The CDR3 DNA reads as TGTGCCTGGAGTGTACCCGGGAGGCCCGGGGAGCTGTTTTTT. Its translation is CAWSVPGRPGELFF. Full variable domain (missing parts from reference TRBV30 and TRBJ2-2): SQTIHQWPATLVQPVGSPLSLECTVEGTSNPNLYWYRQAAGRGLQLLFYSVGIGQISSEVPQNLSASRPQDRQFILSSKKLLLSDSGFYLCAWSVPGRPGELFFGEGSRLTVL.

The chain has TRBV19 and TRBJ1-5, with D tentatively TRBD1 (6 bases). CDR1 is LNHDA, CDR2 SQIVND, per germline (reference sequence). Deletions cut 7 bases from V and 0 bases from J, with 16 bases between. The CDR3 contains 16 residues. The CDR3 loop is CASIGGGAYSNQPQHF. CDR3 sequence (DNA): TGTGCCAGTATCGGCGGGGGCGCCTATAGCAATCAGCCCCAGCATTTT.

The chain uses TRBV2 and TRBJ1-5; D might be TRBD1 (5 bases). This CDR3 region has 15 residues. Trimming removed 3 bases at V and 2 bases at J, with 11 bases between. Germline lookup yields CDR1 SNHLY and CDR2 FYNNEI. Here the CDR3 DNA reads TGTGCCAGCAGTGAGATTGTGGGGCGCAATCAGCCCCAGCATTTT. It is translated as CASSEIVGRNQPQHF.

This chain joins TRBV4-1 and TRBJ2-7, with 8 bases lining up with TRBD1. V dropped 2 bases and J dropped 2; count of bases not matched to a gene: 8. CDR1 MGHRA and CDR2 YSYEKL come from the germline V gene. This CDR3 region has 16 residues. The CDR3 DNA reads TGCGCCAGCAGCCAACAGATCGGACAGGGACCCTACGAGCAGTACTTC. Translated: CASSQQIGQGPYEQYF.

This chain joins TRBV6-5 and TRBJ1-2; D gene uncertain. Trimming pared 5 bases from V and 4 bases from J, leaving 17 bases between. Germline lookup yields CDR1 MNHEY and CDR2 SVGAGI. CDR3 size: 15 residues. CDR3 nucleotides: TGTGCCAGCAGTCCCTCCCGGCGGAGCCTCTATGGCTACACCTTC. It encodes CASSPSRRSLYGYTF.

The gene calls are TRBV4-3 and TRBJ1-2; maybe TRBD1 (5 bases). V gave up 0 bases and J gave up 5 bases, with 13 bases separating them. CDR3 size: 15 residues. Germline V gives CDR1 LGHNA, CDR2 YSLEER. For the CDR3, the DNA is TGCGCCAGCAGCCAAGATCAGGCAGGGATATATGGCTACACCTTC. This codes for CASSQDQAGIYGYTF.

This clone came up a few times. J is TRBJ2-2 and V is TRBV10-2, with a weak D call TRBD1 (6 bases). With 7 bases removed from V and 5 bases from J, the gap between germline ends came to 14 bases. Germline lookup yields CDR1 WSHSY and CDR2 SAAADI. The CDR3 spans 14 residues. CDR3 loop: CASKGGEETGELFF. CDR3 coding DNA: TGCGCCAGCAAAGGGGGAGAGGAGACCGGGGAGCTGTTTTTT.